This T cell receptor beta chain was captured in a study of OX40 agonist ivuxolimab in advanced cancers. For the study at large: Averaging 60 years in age, with a range of roughly 20 to 90, the cohort was around 87% male.

Repertoires were generated with immunoSEQ multiplex PCR, while TCRdb's copy carries only in-frame clones and drops some. The sample has approximately 59,000 clones, roughly 77% seen once. Peripheral blood came from all dose cohorts at three timepoints. Study conclusions and caveats: At doses 0.1 to 3.0 mg/kg, CD4+ and CD8+ clones expanded. Individuals who were partial responders at 0.1-3.0 mg/kg had clonal expansion that ranked among the lowest.

Comment on this clone: The antigen is unknown.

The V gene's germline CDR1 is SGHDN and CDR2 FVKESK. The CDR3 extends over 15 amino acids. After removal of 0 bases from V and 5 bases from J, the junction contained 5 bases not matched to a gene. The clonotype originates from an adult with an advanced solid tumor such as melanoma, head and neck, liver or kidney cancer. The chain recombines TRBV14 with TRBJ2-3, with 7 bases lining up with TRBD2. This specimen consisted of CD4+ or CD8+ T cells sorted from blood, obtained in a trial of the OX40 agonist ivuxolimab. CDR3 in DNA: TGTGCCAGCAGCCAAGACCGGTGGGGGGGAGATACGCAGTATTTT. It is translated as CASSQDRWGGDTQYF.